The rows below give T cell receptor beta chains drawn from one sample of a study of cytomegalovirus exposure and HLA in healthy donors. Generated by immunoSEQ multiplex PCR, the TCRdb table keeps only in-frame clones and is missing some. The sample has around 150,000 clones, over 60% seen once. Sequenced sample: PBMCs. These TCRs come from a middle-aged woman in good health and CMV-seronegative. Both conserved end residues are part of each CDR3. The order of the fields is clone size, D gene, V gene, J gene, CDR3 protein, CDR3 DNA. The D gene is left open where the match is weak. Clone size is given for some rows only: seen once, a few or many times, or a class if the clone is expanded.

once,.,TRBV11-2,TRBJ1-2,CASSWTDTNYGYTF,TGTGCCAGCAGCTGGACAGATACTAACTATGGCTACACCTTC
.,.,TRBV7-9,TRBJ1-2,CASSLSPPWTDANYGYTF,TGTGCCAGCAGCTTATCGCCACCCTGGACAGACGCTAACTATGGCTACACCTTC
.,.,TRBV6-5,TRBJ1-2,CASSYEGNYGYTF,TGTGCCAGCAGTTACGAGGGAAACTATGGCTACACCTTC
.,TRBD1,TRBV15,TRBJ1-4,CATSRPDRGLEKLFF,TGTGCCACCAGCAGACCGGACAGGGGGCTTGAAAAACTGTTTTTT
.,.,TRBV6-1,TRBJ1-5,CASSEEGLSNQPQHF,TGTGCCAGCAGTGAAGAGGGGTTGAGCAATCAGCCCCAGCATTTT
.,TRBD2,TRBV10-1,TRBJ2-3,CASSDRSRTSGATDTQYF,TGCGCCAGCAGTGATAGGTCCAGGACTAGCGGTGCAACAGATACGCAGTATTTT
few,.,TRBV19,TRBJ1-5,CASSLGGGAGQPQHF,TGTGCCAGTAGCCTAGGTGGGGGTGCGGGACAGCCCCAGCATTTT
once,.,TRBV28,TRBJ2-7,CASSLLGYEQYF,TGTGCCAGCAGTTTACTCGGTTACGAGCAGTACTTC
.,.,TRBV9,TRBJ1-2,CASSPSTGVLYGYTF,TGTGCCAGCAGCCCCTCAACGGGGGTCCTTTATGGCTACACCTTC
.,TRBD2,TRBV5-1,TRBJ2-3,CASSSLGLADTQYF,TGCGCCAGCAGCTCCTTGGGACTAGCTGATACGCAGTATTTT
.,TRBD1,TRBV11-3,TRBJ1-1,CASSLEVLWAGQAPSEAFF,TGTGCCAGCAGCTTAGAGGTTTTATGGGCGGGACAGGCTCCATCTGAAGCTTTCTTT
.,TRBD1,TRBV10-3,TRBJ1-2,CAISDPPQGAGGYTF,TGTGCCATCAGTGATCCGCCGCAGGGGGCGGGTGGCTACACCTTC
.,TRBD1,TRBV6-1,TRBJ2-5,CAGQGRGKETQYF,TGTGCCGGACAGGGGAGGGGGAAAGAGACCCAGTACTTC
.,TRBD1,TRBV5-1,TRBJ1-4,CASSLEGQGLGKLFF,TGCGCCAGCAGCTTGGAGGGACAGGGCTTAGGAAAACTGTTTTTT
.,TRBD1,TRBV7-9,TRBJ2-7,CSSSSISSRDSPYEQYF,TGTTCCAGCAGCTCCATTTCCAGCCGGGACAGCCCCTACGAGCAGTACTTC
.,.,TRBV5-1,TRBJ2-3,CASNEKLAYTDTQYF,TGCGCCAGCAATGAGAAGCTCGCCTACACAGATACGCAGTATTTT
.,TRBD2,TRBV19,TRBJ2-5,CASSIGGTSGLETQYF,TGTGCCAGTAGTATAGGCGGGACTAGCGGGTTAGAGACCCAGTACTTC
.,TRBD1,TRBV15,TRBJ2-7,CATSRDGTAAYEQYF,TGTGCCACCAGCAGAGATGGGACAGCGGCGTACGAGCAGTACTTC
.,.,TRBV7-9,TRBJ2-2,CSSSLTDRTNTGELFF,TGTTCCAGCAGCCTTACGGACAGAACGAACACCGGGGAGCTGTTTTTT
once,.,TRBV21-1,TRBJ2-5,CASSKWGTRVSQETQYF,TGTGCCAGCAGCAAATGGGGGACTAGGGTAAGCCAAGAGACCCAGTACTTC
few,.,TRBV6-1,TRBJ2-7,CASTERAGYEQYF,TGTGCCAGCACCGAGAGGGCCGGGTACGAGCAGTACTTC
.,.,TRBV10-1,TRBJ2-2,CASSGQTVTGELFF,TGCGCCAGCAGTGGTCAGACAGTAACCGGGGAGCTGTTTTTT
.,TRBD1,TRBV4-1,TRBJ1-2,CASSVDRGRGYTF,TGCGCCAGCAGCGTCGACAGGGGGCGAGGCTACACCTTC
.,.,TRBV9,TRBJ1-1,CASSPSSLNTEAFF,TGTGCCAGCAGCCCCTCCAGTTTGAACACTGAAGCTTTCTTT
.,.,TRBV5-8,TRBJ1-6,CASSARRTTNSPLHF,TGTGCCAGCAGCGCCCGCCGCACTACCAATTCACCCCTCCACTTT
.,.,TRBV5-4,TRBJ1-1,CASRTAMNTEAFF,TGTGCCAGCAGGACAGCTATGAACACTGAAGCTTTCTTT
.,.,TRBV9,TRBJ2-1,CASSVTLTSNEQFF,TGTGCCAGCAGCGTAACCCTGACTAGTAATGAGCAGTTCTTC
.,.,TRBV18,TRBJ1-3,CASSPRTDRNTIYF,TGTGCCAGCTCACCCCGGACAGATCGAAACACCATATATTTT
.,TRBD2,TRBV11-2,TRBJ2-7,CASSPRAGGYEQYF,TGTGCCAGCAGCCCTCGGGCGGGGGGTTACGAGCAGTACTTC
.,.,TRBV2,TRBJ1-6,CARGFQPGRSPLHF,TGTGCCAGGGGATTTCAGCCAGGGCGGTCACCCCTCCACTTT
.,TRBD2,TRBV28,TRBJ2-5,CASSSSGGAGETQYF,TGTGCCAGCAGTTCTAGCGGGGGGGCCGGTGAGACCCAGTACTTC
few,.,TRBV7-9,TRBJ1-3,CASSLAGGPDTIYF,TGTGCCAGCAGCTTAGCCGGGGGGCCTGACACCATATATTTT
.,TRBD2,TRBV2,TRBJ2-3,CASSGGLGLAGGTDTQYF,TGTGCCAGCAGTGGTGGACTCGGACTAGCGGGGGGCACAGATACGCAGTATTTT
once,.,TRBV5-1,TRBJ1-6,CASSWADRDYSPLHF,TGCGCCAGCAGCTGGGCAGACAGAGATTATTCACCCCTCCACTTT
once,.,TRBV14,TRBJ1-1,CASSRQENTEAFF,TGTGCCAGCAGCCGTCAGGAGAACACTGAAGCTTTCTTT
once,TRBD1,TRBV11-2,TRBJ2-7,CASSSTGESYEQYF,TGTGCCAGCAGCTCGACAGGGGAGTCCTACGAGCAGTACTTC
.,.,TRBV27,TRBJ2-7,CASRHQLTGVYEQYF,TGTGCCAGCAGGCACCAACTTACAGGCGTCTACGAGCAGTACTTC
.,.,TRBV28,TRBJ1-4,CASSMRGGQEKLFF,TGTGCCAGCAGCATGCGCGGGGGGCAAGAAAAACTGTTTTTT
.,.,TRBV18,TRBJ2-5,CASSQGLEETQYF,TGTGCCAGCTCACAGGGGTTGGAGGAGACCCAGTACTTC
.,.,TRBV7-9,TRBJ1-2,CASSLTTQGHPAFGYTF,TGTGCCAGCAGCTTAACAACCCAGGGGCATCCCGCCTTTGGCTACACCTTC
.,.,TRBV6-1,TRBJ1-4,CASRAGVTNEKLFF,TGTGCCAGCAGAGCAGGGGTTACTAATGAAAAACTGTTTTTT
once,.,TRBV2,TRBJ1-1,CASSEVIEAFF,TGTGCCAGCAGTGAAGTTATTGAAGCTTTCTTT
.,.,TRBV11-2,TRBJ1-1,CASSSDTRRAEAFF,TGTGCCAGCAGCTCTGATACGAGGAGGGCTGAAGCTTTCTTT
.,TRBD1,TRBV6-5,TRBJ2-7,CASSLTSTGITYEQYF,TGTGCCAGCAGTTTAACTTCGACAGGGATAACCTACGAGCAGTACTTC
.,TRBD2,TRBV7-9,TRBJ2-1,CASSPHQRGGRDEQFF,TGTGCCAGCAGCCCGCACCAGCGGGGGGGCAGGGATGAGCAGTTCTTC
.,TRBD1,TRBV6-5,TRBJ1-5,CASSWDRGQPQHF,TGTGCCAGCAGTTGGGACAGGGGACAGCCCCAGCATTTT
few,.,TRBV6-5,TRBJ2-3,CASSYSNRASTDTQYF,TGTGCCAGCAGTTACTCCAACAGAGCTAGCACAGATACGCAGTATTTT
few,TRBD1,TRBV4-1,TRBJ1-5,CASSRDRDYSNQPQHF,TGCGCCAGCAGCCGAGACAGGGACTATAGCAATCAGCCCCAGCATTTT
.,TRBD2,TRBV18,TRBJ2-5,CASSPGGGARETQYF,TGTGCCAGCTCACCTGGCGGGGGGGCCCGCGAGACCCAGTACTTC
.,.,TRBV2,TRBJ2-7,CASDTDYEQYF,TGTGCCAGCGACACGGACTACGAGCAGTACTTC
.,.,TRBV6-5,TRBJ1-1,CASSRDTRNTEAFF,TGTGCCAGCAGTCGGGACACCCGAAACACTGAAGCTTTCTTT
.,.,TRBV6-1,TRBJ2-5,CASSEGTVPQETQYF,TGTGCCAGCAGTGAAGGGACAGTACCCCAAGAGACCCAGTACTTC
.,.,TRBV5-1,TRBJ1-4,CASSLVGPSTNEKLFF,TGCGCCAGCAGCCTGGTGGGCCCCAGCACGAATGAAAAACTGTTTTTT
.,.,TRBV2,TRBJ2-7,CASSGVLGAGSYEQYF,TGTGCCAGCAGCGGGGTTTTGGGCGCGGGTTCGTACGAGCAGTACTTC
.,.,TRBV7-9,TRBJ1-2,CASSLRGINYGYTF,TGTGCCAGCAGCTTAAGGGGGATTAACTATGGCTACACCTTC
.,TRBD1,TRBV27,TRBJ2-7,CASSPLTGLVEQYF,TGTGCCAGCAGTCCCTTGACAGGGTTGGTGGAGCAGTACTTC
.,TRBD1,TRBV7-9,TRBJ1-1,CASSPTQGGITEAFF,TGTGCCAGCAGCCCGACACAGGGGGGGATCACTGAAGCTTTCTTT